What follows is one TCR beta chain and its context. Its antigen is unknown. No much larger clone exists at a distance of one base, and base qualities are not known. The data derive from a study of Graves' ophthalmopathy and Graves' hyperthyroidism (dated by TCRdb to the late 2010s). As for the study more broadly: Peripheral blood was collected at initial diagnosis, prior to any treatment. The study used TCR beta repertoire signatures to distinguish Graves' ophthalmopathy from Graves' hyperthyroidism and to predict progression to ophthalmopathy. In over 5 hyperthyroidism patients, the T-cell repertoire of thyroid tissue was compared with the T-cell repertoire of blood. To explore V-J signatures distinguishing ophthalmopathy from hyperthyroidism, a discovery set of around 100 patients (43 ophthalmopathy, 55 to 60 stable hyperthyroidism) was enrolled. After sampling, hyperthyroidism patients received methimazole starting at 30 mg daily, and ophthalmopathy patients received high-dose intravenous methylprednisolone. The independent validation cohort included 18 hyperthyroidism patients plus 17 patients who later progressed from hyperthyroidism to ophthalmopathy. In total, approximately 140 blood samples were TCR-sequenced: under 45 ophthalmopathy, over 70 hyperthyroidism and roughly 17 hyperthyroidism-to-ophthalmopathy patients. The roughly 100 discovery patients were divided at random into training and test sets in a 7:3 ratio. Findings and caveats that apply to the study as a whole: In cross-validation, the 13-signature model distinguished ophthalmopathy from stable hyperthyroidism with 85% to 90% sensitivity and around 81% specificity, and in the test set the corresponding values were approximately 80% and 75%. No statistical method was used to predetermine the sample size, and group allocation was not hidden from the investigators. Most of the expanded thyroid clonotypes with a frequency above 0.001 were also detected in blood, and it was suggested that the thyroid immune response may be reflected by blood repertoires. In validation, the model predicted ophthalmopathy progression with more than 70% sensitivity and around 72% specificity; some 13 predicted patients were CT-confirmed with GO in a median of approximately 6.5 months.

For repertoire sequencing, the TCR beta CDR3 regions were amplified from RNA transcripts. A first-round RT-PCR used HTBI primers with the Qiagen OneStep RT-PCR kit, followed by a second-round multiplex PCR, size selection and purification. Sequencing of the libraries was carried out on an Illumina HiSeq2000 in paired-end mode with 100 bp reads. The paper's data handling went like this. Reads were processed with SOAPnuke, discarding reads with adapters, uncalled bases, mean Phred below 15, or no exact constant-primer or identifier match. COPE v1.2.5 was used to merge the high-quality paired reads. Each unique nucleotide sequence was defined as a clonotype, and clonotypes were aligned to IMGT TRB V, D and J references with MiTCR v1.1. The analysis was limited to V-J combinations with a frequency above 0.0001, which together covered around 99% of the repertoires. For each V-J combination, a TCR clonal expansion and chaos score was defined as F50 clonal expansion divided by the chaos observed in the TCRdist matrix. Welch's t-statistics and random forest were used to narrow the features down to more than 10 V-J combinations, which were then fed into a naive Bayes classifier. The similarity between thyroid and blood repertoires was quantified using the Morisita-Horn index. TCRdb reprocessing: public reads trimmed at Q25 with fastp, clones called with MiXCR, in-frame beta chains kept. Rows are combined by CDR3 protein, so each entry shows the most common genes and DNA. The V and J calls were not made by the authors but by TCRdb's processing. This sample has hundreds of thousands of distinct CDR3 sequences in its table, and approximately 22% of those were observed once. The ten largest clones add up to around 6.5% of the sample.

CDR1 and CDR2 (KGHSH, LQKENI) derive from the germline V gene. V and J lose 6 bases and 1 base, and a span of 9 bases separates them. The CDR3 goes from the cysteine to the phenylalanine over 13 residues. Kept here is only the CDR3 DNA, which spans 39 bases and is read in frame from base 1. A patient counted as having stable hyperthyroidism if there was no progression to ophthalmopathy within 18 months of follow-up. The hyperthyroidism patients were 18 to 65 years old and newly diagnosed, with a disease duration of less than 2 months. Patients with other autoimmune diseases, uncontrolled infections, pregnancy or lactation were excluded from the study. Clinical symptoms, serum thyroxine, TRAb, thyroid ultrasound and orbital computed tomography were used for diagnosis. PBMCs were isolated from approximately 10 ml of fresh peripheral blood by Ficoll-Paque density gradient centrifugation. Total RNA was extracted using Trizol reagent, and RNA quality was checked on an Agilent 2100 Bioanalyzer.

The V and J genes are TRBV18 and TRBJ2-5, with the D gene uncertain. The receptor comes from a woman under 30 with stable Graves' hyperthyroidism. Some clones in this sample may be carry-over from other donors' samples. Donor details come from another sample of the same person, matched by shared clones. The sequenced sample consisted of peripheral blood. The DNA reads as follows: TGTGCCAGCTCCCTCATCGTCCAAGAGACCCAGTACTTC. This yields the protein CASSLIVQETQYF.